This T cell receptor (beta chain) stems from a study of regulatory T cells in long-lasting Graves disease. V lost 6 bases and J 9 bases, leaving 11 bases between the germline ends. CDR3 length equals 11 residues. The germline V gene encodes CDR1 SNHLY and CDR2 FYNNEI. Time point in this sample: persistent/refractory GD, antithyroid drugs over 5 years with positive TRAb. Isolated PBMC RNA provided the starting material for the TCR library. Graves' disease was diagnosed by American Thyroid Association guidelines. General study results and limits: With under 3,500 shared public clonotypes, persistent patients exceeded new patients, who shared just over 950. With a small sample size, accuracy may have been reduced. Segments TRBV28, TRBJ1-2 and TRBJ2-5 showed preferential usage in persistent disease.

Building the TCR beta libraries relied on iRepertoire HTBI primers, and CDR3 regions underwent Arm-PCR. TCRdb re-called the multiplex PCR reads through MiXCR, storing one row per CDR3 protein. This sample has approximately 690,000 distinct CDR3 sequences, with 30% found just once. To note about this clonotype: What it binds is not known.

The rearrangement uses TRBV2 and TRBJ1-1; D not resolved. The clonotype originates from a female donor with Graves disease. The material sequenced was peripheral blood mononuclear cells (PBMCs), taken when the disease was refractory, from a patient treated with antithyroid drugs. The DNA of the CDR3 is TGTGCCAGCAGGCTCCCACAAAAAGCTTTCTTT. Protein product: CASRLPQKAFF.